These 5 T cell receptor beta chains were sequenced from one sample in a study of T cells in localized non-small cell lung cancer. Sequencing was performed with immunoSEQ multiplex PCR; in TCRdb, only in-frame clones are kept and a portion is missing. The profile shows 55,000 to 80,000 clones, just under 85% of them singletons. Sequences were derived from peripheral blood, sampled before any cancer treatment. These receptors were collected from a female donor older than 55 with stage I lung adenocarcinoma.

This rearrangement joins TRBV11-2 to TRBJ2-2; D call uncertain. Germline CDR1 and CDR2: SGHAT and FQNNGV. The ends were cut back, 1 base at V and 4 bases at J, with 7 bases in the middle. The CDR3 spans 14 residues. Here the CDR3 DNA reads TGTGCCAGCAGCTTAGCGGCATCCACCGGGGAGCTGTTTTTT. Translation: CASSLAASTGELFF.

V usage is TRBV6-5 and J usage is TRBJ1-2; D is perhaps TRBD1 (6 bases). With 5 bases removed from V and 6 bases from J, the gap between germline ends came to 13 bases. From germline, CDR1 is MNHEY and CDR2 SVGAGI. The CDR3 length is 13 residues. In nucleotides, the CDR3 is TGTGCCAGCAGTGAGAGGGGGTTGAATGGCTACACCTTC. It yields the protein CASSERGLNGYTF.

This chain connects TRBV11-2 to TRBJ2-7; perhaps TRBD2 as D (6 bases). V was cut by 0 bases and J by 3 bases, with 9 bases left in between. The CDR3 contains 14 residues. CDR1 SGHAT and CDR2 FQNNGV come from the germline V gene. As DNA, the CDR3 is TGTGCCAGCAGCTTAGAAATCGGGAGCTACGAGCAGTACTTC. Protein: CASSLEIGSYEQYF.

V and J are TRBV5-1 and TRBJ2-1, with 10 bases aligning to TRBD1. The CDR3 is 17 amino acids. V was pared by 3 bases and J by 4 bases, with 10 bases of the junction left unmatched. Germline V gives CDR1 SGHRS, CDR2 YFSETQ. In DNA form, the CDR3 reads TGCGCCAGCAGCTCGGGACAGGGGACTATCCCTTACAATGAGCAGTTCTTC. Its translation: CASSSGQGTIPYNEQFF.

V and J are TRBV29-1 and TRBJ2-3; D uncertain. Trimming stripped 4 bases from V and 3 bases from J, with 8 bases between. Germline CDR1 SQVTM, CDR2 ANQGSEA. This CDR3 is built from 12 residues. CDR3 protein: CSVVPQTDTQYF. The CDR3 coding sequence is TGCAGCGTTGTCCCCCAGACAGATACGCAGTATTTT.